Shown below are 3 T cell receptor beta chains from a single sample sequenced in a study of shared clonotypes between healthy human individuals. Repertoires were generated with immunoSEQ multiplex PCR, while TCRdb's copy carries only in-frame clones and drops some. The data show hundreds of thousands of clones, roughly 96% seen once. Cells designated naive CD8 were CD45RO-negative and were positively selected for CCR7, with terminally differentiated effector memory CD45RA+ cells excluded. The source material was naive CD8+ T cells sorted from blood. The receptors originated from a woman aged 30 to 39 in good health.

This chain connects TRBV18 to TRBJ2-3, with D unresolved. The CDR3 consists of 15 residues. Germline CDR1 KGHSH, CDR2 LQKENI. Trimming cost V 3 bases and J 2 bases, with 12 bases left between them. CDR3 sequence (DNA): TGTGCCAGCTCACCGTCGGGCGTTCCCACAGATACGCAGTATTTT. Its protein product is CASSPSGVPTDTQYF.

For the CDR3, the DNA is TGTGCCAGTACCTCTAGCGGGGTCGACCGCTTGTACTTC. Encoded protein: CASTSSGVDRLYF. The rearrangement uses TRBV19 and TRBJ2-5; 9 bases fit TRBD2. V lost 7 bases, J lost 13 bases, and 13 bases stayed unmatched. The CDR3 sequence is 13 residues long. Per the germline V gene, CDR1 is LNHDA and CDR2 is SQIVND (reference sequence).

This chain joins TRBV23-1 and TRBJ2-2; D is unresolved. TRBV23-1 is given ORF status, its function remaining uncertain. The length of the CDR3 is 15 residues. The V and J ends lost 3 bases and 2 bases respectively, with 10 bases between them. DNA of the CDR3: TGCGCCAGCAGTCAGCGGCAGACTAACACCGGGGAGCTGTTTTTT. Translation: CASSQRQTNTGELFF.